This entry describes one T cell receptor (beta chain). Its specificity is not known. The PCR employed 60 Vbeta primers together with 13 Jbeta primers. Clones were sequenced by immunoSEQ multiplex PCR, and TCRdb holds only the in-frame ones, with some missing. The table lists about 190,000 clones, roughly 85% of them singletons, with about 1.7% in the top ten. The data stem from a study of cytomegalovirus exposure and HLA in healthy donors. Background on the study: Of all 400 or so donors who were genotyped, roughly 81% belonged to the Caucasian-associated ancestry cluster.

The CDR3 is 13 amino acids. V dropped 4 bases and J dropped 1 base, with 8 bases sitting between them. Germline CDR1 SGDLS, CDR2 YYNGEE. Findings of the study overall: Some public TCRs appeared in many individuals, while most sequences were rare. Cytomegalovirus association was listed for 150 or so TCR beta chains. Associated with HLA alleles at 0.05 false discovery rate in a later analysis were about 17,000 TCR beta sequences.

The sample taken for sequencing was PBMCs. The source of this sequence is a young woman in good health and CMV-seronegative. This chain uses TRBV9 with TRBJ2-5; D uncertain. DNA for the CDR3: TGTGCCAGCAGCATCTACAGCCAAGAGACCCAGTACTTC. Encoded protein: CASSIYSQETQYF.